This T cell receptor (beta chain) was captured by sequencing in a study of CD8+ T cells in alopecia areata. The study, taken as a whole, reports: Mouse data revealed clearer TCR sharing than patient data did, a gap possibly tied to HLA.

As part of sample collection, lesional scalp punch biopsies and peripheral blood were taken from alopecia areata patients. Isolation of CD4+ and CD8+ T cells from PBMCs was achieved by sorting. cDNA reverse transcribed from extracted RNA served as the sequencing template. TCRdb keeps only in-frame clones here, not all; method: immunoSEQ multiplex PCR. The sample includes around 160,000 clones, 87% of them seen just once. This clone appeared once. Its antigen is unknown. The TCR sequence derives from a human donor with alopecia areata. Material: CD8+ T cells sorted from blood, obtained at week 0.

CDR3 nucleotide sequence: TGTGCCAGCAGTTCCGAGCCAGATACGCAGTATTTT. Protein product: CASSSEPDTQYF. The chain uses TRBV6-5 and TRBJ2-3, with no clear D. There are 12 residues in the CDR3. The germline gives CDR1 MNHEY, CDR2 SVGAGI. V gave up 4 bases and J gave up 4 bases, with 6 bases separating them.